The clone carrying this T cell receptor (beta chain) appeared a single time. Sequencing was performed with immunoSEQ multiplex PCR; in TCRdb, only in-frame clones are kept and a portion is missing. Of roughly 180,000 clones listed, about nine tenths are singletons. The entry originates in a study of T cell responses to AZD1222 COVID-19 vaccine. Trimming removed 5 bases at V and 5 bases at J, with 12 bases between. Germline V gene sequence: CDR1 SEHNR, CDR2 FQNEAQ (reference sequence). The CDR3 loop spans 13 amino acids. The receptor was isolated from an adult who received the AZD1222 COVID-19 vaccine. The rearrangement uses TRBV7-9 and TRBJ1-2; D possibly corresponds to TRBD1 (6 bases). The sample in question was peripheral blood, obtained 28 days after the second AZD1222 dose. As DNA, the CDR3 is TGTGCCAGCAGCAAAGGACAGCGATATGGCTACACCTTC. Its protein product is CASSKGQRYGYTF.